Each of the 31 T cell receptor beta chains below was sequenced from the same sample in a study of blood T cell repertoires in COVID-19. Here immunoSEQ multiplex PCR was the method, and the copy in TCRdb shows in-frame clones only, minus some. This sample carries approximately 110,000 clones, over 75% of them seen once, and the ten largest clones take 32%. Sample: peripheral blood. Receptor source: an elderly woman with acute or convalescent COVID-19.

The chain employs TRBV30 and TRBJ1-5; TRBD1 is a possible D gene (5 bases). Germline V gene sequence: CDR1 GTSNPN, CDR2 SVGIG (reference sequence). There are 13 residues in the CDR3. Trimming cost V 5 bases and J 7 bases, with 15 bases left between them. The CDR3 is CAWAGQNGQPQHF. DNA of the CDR3: TGTGCCTGGGCAGGGCAGAATGGGCAGCCCCAGCATTTT.

This chain links TRBV28 with TRBJ1-2; tentatively, D is TRBD1 (5 bases). Trimming stripped 6 bases from V and 9 bases from J, with 17 bases between. The CDR3 spans 13 residues. Germline lookup yields CDR1 MDHEN and CDR2 SYDVKM. The CDR3 DNA reads TGTGCCAGCAGCCCCAAGGGGTGGGGTCGCTACACCTTC. It codes for CASSPKGWGRYTF.

This clone has only a few counts. This chain connects TRBV10-3 to TRBJ2-2, with 8 bases fitting TRBD1. The germline gives CDR1 ENHRY, CDR2 SYGVKD. The J segment lost 0 bases and the V segment lost 5 bases, leaving 2 bases of the junction unmatched. CDR3 length equals 15 residues. The CDR3 coding sequence is TGTGCCATCAGTTTACAGGGGGCGAACACCGGGGAGCTGTTTTTT. Its protein product is CAISLQGANTGELFF.

The chain links TRBV28 to TRBJ2-1; D may be TRBD2 (5 bases). Germline assignment: CDR1 MDHEN and CDR2 SYDVKM. The CDR3 spans 14 residues. Between the trimmed V and J ends, which lost 8 bases and 0 bases, there was a span of 11 bases. CDR3: CASGTSPSYNEQFF. The CDR3 bases are TGTGCCAGCGGTACTAGTCCCTCCTACAATGAGCAGTTCTTC.

CDR3 region: CASSIVAGYEQYF. The CDR3 region has the DNA TGTGCCAGTAGTATAGTAGCCGGGTACGAGCAGTACTTC. The V call is TRBV19, the J call TRBJ2-7, with unresolved D. The germline gives CDR1 LNHDA, CDR2 SQIVND (reference sequence). With 1 base removed from V and 4 bases from J, the gap between germline ends came to 8 bases. This CDR3 contains 13 residues.

This chain uses TRBV6-2 or TRBV6-3 with TRBJ2-5; 12 nucleotides align to TRBD2. V dropped 6 bases and J dropped 4; count of bases not matched to a gene: 6. Germline V gene sequence: CDR1 MNHEY, CDR2 SVGEGT. The CDR3 runs 15 residues. CDR3 bases: TGTGCCAGCAGCCAACTAGCGGGGGGCCGAGAGACCCAGTACTTC. Translating gives CASSQLAGGRETQYF.

This chain links TRBV7-8 with TRBJ1-6; 10 nucleotides agree with TRBD1. The CDR3 consists of 16 residues. Germline V gives CDR1 SGHVS, CDR2 FQNEAQ. After removal of 2 bases from V and 9 bases from J, the junction contained 7 bases not matched to a gene. The DNA of the CDR3 is TGTGCCAGCAGCTTAACGACAGGGGGCGTGGGTTCACCCCTCCACTTT. This sequence encodes CASSLTTGGVGSPLHF.

The chain employs TRBV18 and TRBJ1-4; D is possibly TRBD1 (6 bases). V was clipped by 6 bases and J by 3 bases, with 11 bases between them. The CDR3 runs to 14 residues. Germline V gene sequence: CDR1 KGHSH, CDR2 LQKENI. The DNA of the CDR3 is TGTGCCAGCTCCGTACAGGGCTCTAATGAAAAACTGTTTTTT. Translating it yields CASSVQGSNEKLFF.

The V gene is TRBV5-6, the J gene TRBJ1-4; 9 bases are a match to TRBD1. V trimming: 5 bases; J trimming: 7 bases; junction bases outside the gene matches: 9. Looked up from germline, CDR1 is SGHDT and CDR2 is YYEEEE. This CDR3 has 15 residues. The CDR3 is CASSSQPGQGEKLFF. CDR3 DNA: TGTGCCAGCAGTTCACAACCGGGACAGGGTGAAAAACTGTTTTTT.

The V and J genes are TRBV7-9 and TRBJ1-4; the match to TRBD1 covers 10 bases. Germline V CDR1 and CDR2: SEHNR, FQNEAQ (reference sequence). V shed 5 bases, J shed 8 bases, and the junction held 5 bases outside the gene matches. The CDR3 contains 14 residues. CDR3 nucleotides: TGTGCCAGCAGCCGACAGGGGGCGGGGGAAAAACTGTTTTTT. Translating it yields CASSRQGAGEKLFF.

The chain has TRBV12-3 or TRBV12-4 and TRBJ1-1, with D perhaps TRBD1 (6 bases). V was trimmed by 8 bases and J by 1 base, leaving 11 bases between them. The CDR3 has 13 residues. CDR3 region: CASDTGRNTEAFF. Written as DNA, the CDR3 is TGTGCCAGCGATACAGGGAGGAACACTGAAGCTTTCTTT.

The genes are TRBV2 and TRBJ1-5, with D possibly matching TRBD1 (5 bases). V gave up 2 bases and J gave up 9 bases, with 14 bases separating them. Germline CDR1 is SNHLY and CDR2 is FYNNEI. This CDR3 contains 14 residues. In DNA, the CDR3 is TGTGCCAGCAGTGAAAATCAGGGATCGGTGCCCCAGCATTTT. It translates to CASSENQGSVPQHF.

This clone was seen only a few times. The chain has TRBV27 and TRBJ1-5; TRBD1 matches 12 bases. Germline V lookup: CDR1 MNHEY, CDR2 SMNVEV (reference sequence). CDR3 size: 14 residues. V shed 8 bases and J 6 bases; nucleotides not matched to a gene: 5. The DNA of the CDR3 is TGTGCCAGCCAAGGGACAGGGGGCGGTCAGCCCCAGCATTTT. It yields the protein CASQGTGGGQPQHF.

This clone was seen a single time. The chain is built from TRBV18 and TRBJ2-3; 7 bases agree with TRBD1. The CDR3 loop spans 15 amino acids. J lost 1 base, V lost 6 bases, and 7 bases had no gene match. In germline, CDR1 is KGHSH, CDR2 LQKENI. The CDR3 reads CASSQRQGGTDTQYF. CDR3 bases: TGTGCCAGCTCTCAGAGACAGGGAGGCACAGATACGCAGTATTTT.

Relative to its sample, this clone is medium-sized. The chain combines TRBV14 with TRBJ2-7; possibly TRBD1 for D (6 bases). V shed 2 bases and J shed 9 bases, with 14 bases lying between them. This CDR3 comprises 13 residues. From germline, CDR1 is SGHDN and CDR2 FVKESK. The CDR3 DNA follows: TGTGCCAGCAGCCAAATACAAGCACAGGGGCAGTACTTC. It yields the protein CASSQIQAQGQYF.

This clone occurred once. This chain connects TRBV7-2 to TRBJ2-5, with D possibly TRBD2 on 5 matching bases. The CDR3 totals 12 residues. Per germline, CDR1 SGHTA and CDR2 FQGNSA. Trimming pared 5 bases from V and 5 bases from J, leaving 9 bases between. CDR3 protein: CASSQTRETQYF. In nucleotides, the CDR3 is TGTGCCAGCAGCCAAACTAGGGAGACCCAGTACTTC.

CDR3 sequence (DNA): TGCGCCAGCAGCTTGGGAGGGACAGCCCCCTCTAATTCACCCCTCCACTTT. Translated: CASSLGGTAPSNSPLHF. The rearrangement links TRBV5-1 to TRBJ1-6, with 7 bases fitting TRBD1. The length of the CDR3 is 17 residues. The germline V gene encodes CDR1 SGHRS and CDR2 YFSETQ. V trimming: 0 bases; J trimming: 6 bases; junction bases outside the gene matches: 9.

The chain employs TRBV5-1 and TRBJ1-6, with 9 bases that match TRBD1. The J segment lost 5 bases and the V segment lost 2 bases, leaving 5 bases of the junction unmatched. The CDR3 is 16 amino acids. Germline CDR1 and CDR2: SGHRS and YFSETQ. Here the CDR3 reads CASSFTGTGHNSPLHF. The DNA for the CDR3 is TGCGCCAGCAGCTTCACCGGGACAGGGCATAATTCACCCCTCCACTTT.

The rearrangement uses TRBV6-5 and TRBJ1-3; a possible D gene is TRBD1 (6 bases). Germline V gene sequence: CDR1 MNHEY, CDR2 SVGAGI. V was shortened by 9 bases and J by 2 bases, with 14 bases between the two germline ends. This CDR3 has 14 residues. CDR3: CASVDRLPGNTIYF. In nucleotides, the CDR3 is TGTGCCAGTGTCGACAGGCTACCTGGAAACACCATATATTTT.

V usage is TRBV30 and J usage is TRBJ2-1, with 7 bases that match TRBD1. The CDR3 consists of 11 residues. The V gene's germline CDR1 is GTSNPN and CDR2 SVGIG (reference sequence). The V gene end was trimmed by 4 bases and the J gene end by 9 bases; junction bases not matched to a gene: 3. CDR3 DNA: TGTGCCTGGACGACAGGGTTTGAGCAGTTCTTC. Translating it yields CAWTTGFEQFF. Combining the CDR3 with reference TRBV30 and TRBJ2-1 gives the whole variable domain SQTIHQWPATLVQPVGSPLSLECTVEGTSNPNLYWYRQAAGRGLQLLFYSVGIGQISSEVPQNLSASRPQDRQFILSSKKLLLSDSGFYLCAWTTGFEQFFGPGTRLTVL.

This clone has more than one count but fewer than ten. V usage is TRBV5-1 and J usage is TRBJ2-7, with no clear D. The CDR3 is 13 amino acids. V gave up 4 bases and J gave up 5 bases, with 13 bases separating them. Looked up from germline, CDR1 is SGHRS and CDR2 is YFSETQ. The CDR3 here is CASSALEINEQYF. The CDR3 bases are TGCGCCAGCAGCGCCCTAGAGATCAACGAGCAGTACTTC.

The chain is built from TRBV28 and TRBJ1-5; no definite D call. This CDR3 spans 17 amino acids. Germline V gene lookup returns CDR1 MDHEN and CDR2 SYDVKM. V was cut by 5 bases and J by 8 bases, with 25 bases left in between. Here the CDR3 reads CASSLLTGARTGEPQHF. CDR3 bases: TGTGCCAGCAGTCTCTTGACCGGTGCTCGTACCGGGGAGCCCCAGCATTTT.

The CDR3 protein is CASSLTGNTDTQYF. The CDR3 region has the DNA TGTGCCAGCAGCTTGACAGGAAACACAGATACGCAGTATTTT. V and J are TRBV13 and TRBJ2-3; tentative D call: TRBD1 (6 bases). V lost 3 bases and J lost 2, with 9 bases in between. Germline values: CDR1 PRHDT, CDR2 FYEKMQ (reference sequence). The CDR3 runs to 14 residues.

This chain connects TRBV7-2 to TRBJ2-2; tentatively, D is TRBD2 (6 bases). V was pared by 1 base and J by 0 bases, with 15 bases between. The CDR3 sequence is 18 residues long. The germline V gene has CDR1 SGHTA and CDR2 FQGNSA. In nucleotides, the CDR3 is TGTGCCAGCAGCTTAGTTGTATTGCGGGGATCGAACACCGGGGAGCTGTTTTTT. Translated: CASSLVVLRGSNTGELFF. Filled out from reference TRBV7-2 and TRBJ2-2, the complete variable domain reads GAGVSQSPSNKVTEKGKDVELRCDPISGHTALYWYRQSLGQGLEFLIYFQGNSAPDKSGLPSDRFSAERTGGSVSTLTIQRTQQEDSAVYLCASSLVVLRGSNTGELFFGEGSRLTVL.

This CDR3 is CASSQGGTYQETQYF. CDR3 nucleotide sequence: TGCGCCAGCAGCCAAGGAGGGACTTACCAAGAGACCCAGTACTTC. This rearrangement joins TRBV4-1 to TRBJ2-5, with D possibly TRBD2 on 6 matching bases. The V gene's germline CDR1 is MGHRA and CDR2 YSYEKL. The CDR3 is 15 residues long. The germline V and J ends were trimmed by 1 base and 0 bases, with 9 bases remaining between them.

J is TRBJ2-7 and V is TRBV5-6; 7 bases fit TRBD2. With 0 bases clipped from V and 2 bases from J, the junction kept 8 bases outside the gene matches. Germline V gives CDR1 SGHDT, CDR2 YYEEEE. The CDR3 runs 16 residues. The CDR3 loop is CASSLAGGTQTYEQYF. The CDR3, as DNA: TGTGCCAGCAGCTTGGCCGGGGGGACCCAGACCTACGAGCAGTACTTC.

The chain joins TRBV19 to TRBJ2-1; the D gene is possibly TRBD1 (6 bases). Per the germline V gene, CDR1 is LNHDA and CDR2 is SQIVND (reference sequence). The CDR3 has 16 residues. V lost 6 bases to trimming and J lost 2 bases, with 17 bases between them. The CDR3 coding sequence is TGTGCCAGTAGGGAAACCGGGACATTAACCTACAATGAGCAGTTCTTC. Its protein is CASRETGTLTYNEQFF.

The chain has TRBV14 and TRBJ1-1; TRBD1 matches 9 bases. V shed 3 bases and J 3 bases; nucleotides not matched to a gene: 2. CDR1 and CDR2 (germline): SGHDN, FVKESK. CDR3 size: 14 residues. This CDR3 is CASSHRTGDTEAFF. The CDR3 coding sequence is TGTGCCAGCAGCCATCGGACAGGGGACACTGAAGCTTTCTTT.

Only a few counts were recorded for this clone. The CDR3 DNA sequence: TGTGCCAGCAATCAGAGGGACTATAGCATTGGAGATACGCAGTATTTT. Its protein product is CASNQRDYSIGDTQYF. The V call is TRBV2, the J call TRBJ2-3; 7 nucleotides match TRBD2. The CDR3 sequence is 16 residues long. Germline CDR1 SNHLY, CDR2 FYNNEI. With V trimmed by 7 bases and J by 5 bases, 15 bases remained unmatched.

J is TRBJ1-4 and V is TRBV29-1; 10 nucleotides align to TRBD1. The CDR3 covers 14 residues. Looked up from germline, CDR1 is SQVTM and CDR2 is ANQGSEA. V gave up 6 bases and J gave up 5 bases; unmatched junction bases: 6. CDR3 region: CSVGGQGVNEKLFF. The CDR3 DNA reads TGCAGCGTGGGTGGACAGGGGGTAAATGAAAAACTGTTTTTT.

The rearrangement joins TRBV15 to TRBJ1-2, with 8 positions matching TRBD1. Germline V gene data show CDR1 as LNHNV and CDR2 as YYDKDF (reference sequence). CDR3 size: 14 residues. The trim removed 5 bases at V and 6 bases at J, leaving 8 bases unmatched. The CDR3 reads CATSELSRGHGYTF. The DNA for the CDR3 is TGTGCCACCAGCGAGCTGTCCAGGGGGCATGGCTACACCTTC.